This passage covers 21 T cell receptor beta chains from one sample sequenced in a study of CD8+ T cells in alopecia areata (dated by TCRdb to 2017 to 2018). The library came from the immunoSEQ multiplex PCR assay. To provide template for TCR sequencing, every sample had RNA extracted and reverse transcribed into cDNA. The source is immuneACCESS, and TCRdb retained only in-frame sequences with V and J called. Part of the clones is not carried over; for the studies checked, unresolved V genes explain less than half of this, and the remainder is unexplained. The sample records 95,000 to 110,000 clones, about 83% of which are singletons. Roughly 23% of the sample is in the top ten clones. The time point label corresponds to: roughly 24 weeks on oral tofacitinib. According to the study, the label for this sample's treatment or condition signals: oral pan-JAK inhibitor, 5-10 mg twice daily. This specimen consisted of CD8+ T cells sorted from blood, obtained at week 24, from a patient treated with tofacitinib. The receptors derive from a human donor with alopecia areata.

This chain connects TRBV27 to TRBJ2-3; 9 nucleotides align to TRBD2. V lost 5 bases to trimming and J lost 2 bases; unmatched junction nucleotides: 8. Germline V gene lookup returns CDR1 MNHEY and CDR2 SMNVEV (reference sequence). This CDR3 is 16 amino acids long. The CDR3 loop is CASSLKAGGPTDTQYF. CDR3 sequence (DNA): TGTGCCAGCAGTCTCAAAGCGGGGGGACCCACAGATACGCAGTATTTT.

The chain couples TRBV4-1 to TRBJ2-5; possible D gene TRBD2, 5 bases. This CDR3 has 16 residues. CDR1 and CDR2 from the germline V gene are MGHRA and YSYEKL. V lost 0 bases and J 2 bases, leaving 13 bases between the germline ends. Here the CDR3 reads CASSQEIGLFQETQYF. The CDR3 DNA reads as TGCGCCAGCAGCCAAGAGATCGGACTCTTTCAAGAGACCCAGTACTTC.

This chain connects TRBV2 to TRBJ2-3; 9 bases line up with TRBD2. This CDR3 has 14 amino acids. Per the germline V gene, CDR1 is SNHLY and CDR2 is FYNNEI. After removal of 7 bases from V and 4 bases from J, the junction contained 6 bases not matched to a gene. The CDR3 region is CASKGGGAADTQYF. The DNA for the CDR3 is TGTGCCAGCAAGGGCGGGGGGGCAGCAGATACGCAGTATTTT.

In this sample, this clone turned up a few times. This chain links TRBV6-5 with TRBJ1-2; tentative D call: TRBD1 (5 bases). The CDR3 is 15 amino acids. From germline, CDR1 is MNHEY and CDR2 SVGAGI. Trimming cost V 2 bases and J 3 bases, with 13 bases left between them. The CDR3 here is CASSYGGVIDYGYTF. The CDR3 DNA reads TGTGCCAGCAGTTACGGGGGGGTCATAGACTATGGCTACACCTTC.

The chain uses TRBV6-5 and TRBJ1-2; D gene uncertain. V lost 5 bases and J lost 2, with 6 bases in between. The germline CDR1 and CDR2 sequences are MNHEY and SVGAGI. CDR3 length: 12 amino acids. The CDR3, as DNA: TGTGCCAGCAGTGCCGGAAACTATGGCTACACCTTC. Protein sequence: CASSAGNYGYTF.

The CDR3 DNA is TGTGCCAGCAGCTTAGAGGGACAGACTAATGAAAAACTGTTTTTT. Protein product: CASSLEGQTNEKLFF. V and J are TRBV7-2 and TRBJ1-4; 7 nucleotides align to TRBD1. V lost 1 base, J lost 2 bases, and 1 base stayed unmatched. The germline gives CDR1 SGHTA, CDR2 FQGNSA. This CDR3 has 15 residues.

This clone was counted once. The V and J genes are TRBV6-6 and TRBJ1-1; the match to TRBD1 covers 7 bases. Trimming took 6 bases from V and 4 from J; bases not matched to a gene: 5. Germline loops: CDR1 MNHNY, CDR2 SVGAGI (reference sequence). The CDR3 has 13 residues. The CDR3 region is CASSGTDLTEAFF. As DNA, the CDR3 is TGTGCCAGCAGCGGGACAGACCTCACTGAAGCTTTCTTT.

V gene TRBV4-3 combines with J gene TRBJ2-3; D could derive from TRBD1 or TRBD2 (5 bases each). Trimming pared 0 bases from V and 2 bases from J, leaving 15 bases between. The CDR3 is 17 residues long. The germline CDR1 and CDR2 sequences are LGHNA and YSLEER. The chain's CDR3 is CASSQDGAGEPTDTQYF. The CDR3 DNA is TGCGCCAGCAGCCAAGACGGGGCGGGCGAGCCCACAGATACGCAGTATTTT.

The chain is built from TRBV27 and TRBJ2-5; TRBD2 matches 9 bases. The CDR3 extends over 16 amino acids. The V gene end was trimmed by 4 bases and the J gene end by 5 bases; junction bases not matched to a gene: 11. Germline-derived CDR1 and CDR2 are MNHEY and SMNVEV (reference sequence). CDR3 residues: CASSSQAGGHVETQYF. DNA of the CDR3: TGTGCCAGCAGTTCCCAAGCGGGGGGCCATGTTGAGACCCAGTACTTC.

The chain is built from TRBV6-4 and TRBJ2-7; no firm D call. Deletions cut 4 bases from V and 3 bases from J, with 13 bases between. CDR1 MRHNA and CDR2 SNTAGT come from the germline V gene. This CDR3 contains 14 residues. CDR3 DNA: TGTGCCAGCAGTGTCTATCCAGGAAGCTACGAGCAGTACTTC. It translates to CASSVYPGSYEQYF.

The rearrangement links TRBV15 to TRBJ1-2; no clear D gene. Deletions cut 0 bases from V and 7 bases from J, with 12 bases between. The CDR3 is 14 residues long. Germline loops: CDR1 LNHNV, CDR2 YYDKDF (reference sequence). CDR3 in amino acids: CATSRDQGSPGYTF. DNA of the CDR3: TGTGCCACCAGCAGAGATCAAGGTTCTCCTGGCTACACCTTC.

This chain links TRBV7-9 with TRBJ2-7, with a tentative D call TRBD1 (6 bases). CDR3 length equals 15 residues. V lost 5 bases and J lost 8, with 22 bases in between. CDR1 SEHNR and CDR2 FQNEAQ come from the germline V gene (reference sequence). The CDR3 here is CASSPPGQSFGKQYF. Here the CDR3 DNA reads TGTGCCAGCAGCCCGCCGGGACAAAGTTTCGGCAAGCAGTACTTC.

This clone was found a few times. This sample includes further DNA sequences coding for the same CDR3. This chain uses TRBV21-1 with TRBJ2-5; the D call of TRBD2 is as the table states it, not checked on the DNA. TRBV21-1 is tagged as a pseudogene. The CDR3 is 12 residues long. CDR3 sequence: CASRPPRETQYF. CDR3 nucleotide sequence: TGTGCCAGCAGACCCCCGAGGGAGACCCAGTACTTC.

The gene calls are TRBV5-6 and TRBJ2-5; D remains ambiguous. Germline V gene sequence: CDR1 SGHDT, CDR2 YYEEEE. The CDR3 spans 15 residues. V lost 0 bases to trimming and J lost 0 bases, with 9 bases between them. The CDR3 loop reads CASSLVHPYQETQYF. CDR3 sequence (DNA): TGTGCCAGCAGCTTGGTGCACCCGTACCAAGAGACCCAGTACTTC.

The V gene is TRBV20-1, the J gene TRBJ2-7; D perhaps matches TRBD2 (5 bases). The CDR3 consists of 11 residues. Trimming shortened V by 3 bases and J by 5 bases, and 8 bases separated the two germline ends. Germline V gene lookup returns CDR1 DFQATT and CDR2 SNEGSKA (reference sequence). The CDR3 coding sequence is TGCAGTGCTAGTCTAGCCAACGAGCAGTACTTC. Translated: CSASLANEQYF.

The chain carries TRBV5-4 and TRBJ2-6, with D unclear. Trimming shortened V by 0 bases and J by 3 bases, and 7 bases separated the two germline ends. CDR1 is SGHNT, CDR2 YYREEE, per germline (reference sequence). The CDR3 totals 15 residues. CDR3 region: CASSLEDGGANVLTF. The CDR3 nucleotides are TGTGCCAGCAGCTTGGAGGACGGTGGGGCCAACGTCCTGACTTTC. Full variable domain (remainder filled in from reference TRBV5-4 and TRBJ2-6): ETGVTQSPTHLIKTRGQQVTLRCSSQSGHNTVSWYQQALGQGPQFIFQYYREEENGRGNFPPRFSGLQFPNYSSELNVNALELDDSALYLCASSLEDGGANVLTFGAGSRLTVL.

V is TRBV7-8 and J is TRBJ2-1; 9 bases line up with TRBD2. This CDR3 spans 16 amino acids. V shed 5 bases, J shed 7 bases, and the junction held 12 bases outside the gene matches. The V gene's germline CDR1 is SGHVS and CDR2 FQNEAQ. In nucleotides, the CDR3 is TGTGCCAGCAGCCCGATGAGCGGGGGGATAGGAAATGAGCAGTTCTTC. This translates into CASSPMSGGIGNEQFF.

The chain combines TRBV6-1 with TRBJ2-1, with 9 bases lining up with TRBD2. Germline V gives CDR1 MNHNS, CDR2 SASEGT. CDR3 length equals 15 residues. After removal of 4 bases from V and 8 bases from J, the junction contained 9 bases not matched to a gene. The CDR3 loop reads CASSVALAGIYEQFF. In DNA, the CDR3 is TGTGCCAGCAGTGTTGCTCTAGCGGGGATCTATGAGCAGTTCTTC.

The gene calls are TRBV11-3 and TRBJ1-4; TRBD1 aligns across 7 bases. CDR1 is SGHNT, CDR2 YENEEA, per germline. With V trimmed by 3 bases and J by 12 bases, 7 bases remained unmatched. The CDR3 loop spans 13 amino acids. The CDR3 sequence: CASSFEWTGELFF. Here the CDR3 DNA reads TGTGCCAGCAGCTTTGAGTGGACAGGAGAACTGTTTTTT.

The chain combines TRBV4-1 with TRBJ2-5; 10 positions match TRBD2. Per the germline V gene, CDR1 is MGHRA and CDR2 is YSYEKL. The junction had 6 bases not matched to a gene; V was cut back by 0 bases and J by 2 bases. The CDR3 runs 17 residues. The CDR3: CASSQDPSGGVQETQYF. CDR3 DNA sequence: TGCGCCAGCAGCCAAGACCCTAGCGGGGGTGTACAAGAGACCCAGTACTTC.

The rearrangement uses TRBV6-1 and TRBJ1-1, with 9 bases matching TRBD1. There are 13 residues in the CDR3. CDR1 is MNHNS and CDR2 is SASEGT in the germline V gene. The junction had 7 bases not matched to a gene; V was cut back by 8 bases and J by 6 bases. CDR3 region: CASGLDRGAEAFF. The CDR3, as DNA: TGTGCCAGCGGATTGGACAGGGGCGCTGAAGCTTTCTTT.